These 19 T cell receptor beta chains were sequenced from one sample in a study of cytomegalovirus exposure and HLA in healthy donors. PCR involved 60 Vbeta and 13 Jbeta primers. Profiling relied on immunoSEQ multiplex PCR, and the TCRdb table lists in-frame clones only, not all of them. The sample carries some 120,000 clones, over 8% recorded once. The specimen was PBMCs. Source of these receptors: a man aged 30-40 years in good health and CMV-seronegative.

This clone was detected only a few times. The chain joins TRBV4-3 to TRBJ1-4; 9 positions agree with TRBD1. The CDR3 is made up of 16 amino acids. The J segment lost 10 bases and the V segment lost 0 bases, leaving 9 bases of the junction unmatched. In germline, CDR1 is LGHNA, CDR2 YSLEER. Here the CDR3 reads CASSQELGTGSAKLFF. In DNA, the CDR3 is TGCGCCAGCAGCCAAGAATTGGGGACAGGGAGTGCAAAACTGTTTTTT.

This rearrangement joins TRBV14 to TRBJ2-5, with a weak D call TRBD2 (5 bases). The CDR3 is 14 residues long. CDR1 SGHDN and CDR2 FVKESK come from the germline V gene. Trimming took off 2 bases at V and 5 bases at J, with 12 bases between the two ends. The chain's CDR3 is CASSQSGILETQYF. The CDR3 DNA sequence: TGTGCCAGCAGCCAATCCGGGATTCTCGAGACCCAGTACTTC.

CDR3 sequence: CASSESTFGRESPPGELFF. The CDR3 DNA reads as TGCGCCAGCAGTGAGTCGACGTTTGGGCGGGAGTCCCCGCCCGGGGAGCTGTTTTTT. This rearrangement joins TRBV10-1 to TRBJ2-2; 7 nucleotides line up with TRBD2. The CDR3 sequence is 19 residues long. The germline V gene encodes CDR1 WNHNN and CDR2 SYGVQD (reference sequence). J lost 6 bases, V lost 0 bases, and 16 bases had no gene match.

The chain is built from TRBV7-9 and TRBJ1-1; D is possibly TRBD1 (5 bases). Per the germline V gene, CDR1 is SEHNR and CDR2 is FQNEAQ (reference sequence). The V end was cut by 3 bases, the J end by 1 base, with 6 bases between. The CDR3 is made up of 13 amino acids. DNA for the CDR3: TGTGCCAGCAGCTTGACAGCGAACACTGAAGCTTTCTTT. This sequence encodes CASSLTANTEAFF.

This clone was observed a few times. The CDR3 sequence: CATSRDLLAGGINEQFF. CDR3 bases: TGTGCCACCAGCAGAGATCTACTAGCGGGAGGTATCAATGAGCAGTTCTTC. The V gene is TRBV15, the J gene TRBJ2-1; the match to TRBD2 covers 12 bases. CDR3 length equals 17 residues. Germline V gene sequence: CDR1 LNHNV, CDR2 YYDKDF (reference sequence). The ends lost 0 bases at V and 6 bases at J; junction bases unmatched: 6.

This clone was seen a few times. This chain uses TRBV18 with TRBJ1-3; 7 nucleotides match TRBD1. V lost 1 base, J lost 0 bases, and 0 bases stayed unmatched. The CDR3 extends over 15 amino acids. Looked up from germline, CDR1 is KGHSH and CDR2 is LQKENI. CDR3 region: CASSPRDSSGNTIYF. CDR3 nucleotide sequence: TGTGCCAGCTCACCACGGGACAGCTCTGGAAACACCATATATTTT.

This clone was seen only a few times. The V call is TRBV29-1, the J call TRBJ2-7; 9 bases align to TRBD1. The CDR3 spans 12 residues. J was trimmed by 6 bases and V by 6 bases; bases with no gene match: 6. The germline V gene has CDR1 SQVTM and CDR2 ANQGSEA. The CDR3 DNA sequence: TGCAGCGTAACCGGGACAGGGCCCGAGCAGTACTTC. It is translated as CSVTGTGPEQYF.

The chain uses TRBV7-9 and TRBJ1-6, with D tentatively TRBD1 (5 bases). Germline CDR1 reads SEHNR; CDR2 reads FQNEAQ (reference sequence). The V gene lost 2 bases and the J gene lost 7 bases, with 12 bases spanning the gap. CDR3 size: 15 residues. The CDR3 loop reads CASSLRSAGNSPLHF. The CDR3, as DNA: TGTGCCAGCAGCTTAAGAAGTGCAGGGAATTCACCCCTCCACTTT.

This chain uses TRBV7-9 with TRBJ2-7, with D unclear. The CDR3 runs to 11 residues. Trimming shortened V by 2 bases and J by 5 bases, and 4 bases separated the two germline ends. The germline gives CDR1 SEHNR, CDR2 FQNEAQ (reference sequence). The CDR3 sequence is CASSLQNEQYF. The CDR3 nucleotides are TGTGCCAGCAGCTTACAAAACGAGCAGTACTTC.

The chain combines TRBV7-9 with TRBJ1-2; D is undetermined. The V end lost 4 bases, the J end lost 6 bases, and 15 bases lay between the germline ends. Germline V gives CDR1 SEHNR, CDR2 FQNEAQ (reference sequence). The CDR3 consists of 14 residues. CDR3 bases: TGTGCCAGCAGCTCAACAGAGGGCGCCGATGGCTACACCTTC. Amino acid sequence: CASSSTEGADGYTF.

Only a few counts were recorded for this clone. The chain joins TRBV7-2 to TRBJ2-1; the D is unclear. V gave up 5 bases and J gave up 10 bases, with 18 bases separating them. Germline V CDR1 and CDR2: SGHTA, FQGNSA. CDR3 length equals 14 residues. For the CDR3, the DNA is TGTGCCAGCAGCCCCACCCCTTCCCTAACCGAGCAGTTCTTC. Translated: CASSPTPSLTEQFF.

This clone was seen a handful of times. This sequence joins TRBV29-1 and TRBJ1-4; the D is unclear. The V gene's germline CDR1 is SQVTM and CDR2 ANQGSEA. The CDR3 is 11 residues long. Trimming left V 5 bases short and J 8 bases short, with 9 bases between. The CDR3 DNA reads TGCAGCGTTACTAACGGAGAAAAACTGTTTTTT. Its protein product is CSVTNGEKLFF. The full variable domain, with the rest looked up from reference TRBV29-1 and TRBJ1-4, is SAVISQKPSRDICQRGTSLTIQCQVDSQVTMMFWYRQQPGQSLTLIATANQGSEATYESGFVIDKFPISRPNLTFSTLTVSNMSPEDSSIYLCSVTNGEKLFFGSGTQLSVL.

The rearrangement joins TRBV6-1 to TRBJ2-1; D call uncertain. Germline CDR1 is MNHNS and CDR2 is SASEGT. This CDR3 contains 10 residues. V shed 2 bases and J shed 9 bases, with 2 bases lying between them. The CDR3 here is CASSELEQFF. The DNA for the CDR3 is TGTGCCAGCAGTGAACTTGAGCAGTTCTTC.

This clone turned up a few times. V and J are TRBV10-1 and TRBJ2-1; TRBD2 matches at 9 bases. V shed 3 bases and J 14 bases; nucleotides not matched to a gene: 17. The CDR3 extends over 16 amino acids. Germline CDR1 reads WNHNN; CDR2 reads SYGVQD (reference sequence). This CDR3 reads CASSDASGDRFGEKFF. The DNA for the CDR3 is TGCGCCAGCAGTGATGCTAGCGGGGATCGGTTTGGGGAGAAGTTCTTC.

J is TRBJ2-5 and V is TRBV12-5; D is perhaps TRBD2 (6 bases). Germline V gives CDR1 LGHNT, CDR2 FRNRAP. V was trimmed by 0 bases and J by 4 bases, leaving 9 bases between them. CDR3 length: 14 residues. This CDR3 is CASGLVGGGETQYF. In DNA, the CDR3 is TGTGCTAGTGGTTTGGTTGGGGGAGGAGAGACCCAGTACTTC.

This clone was detected a few times. The chain links TRBV19 to TRBJ2-7, with TRBD1 as a possible D gene (6 bases). The CDR3 totals 11 residues. V dropped 7 bases and J dropped 5 bases, with 9 bases sitting between them. In germline, CDR1 is LNHDA, CDR2 SQIVND (reference sequence). The CDR3, as DNA: TGTGCCAGTATGGACAGAGACGAGCAGTACTTC. Amino acid sequence: CASMDRDEQYF.

The chain combines TRBV6-5 with TRBJ2-2, with 10 bases aligning to TRBD1. In germline, CDR1 is MNHEY, CDR2 SVGAGI. V shed 1 base, J shed 5 bases, and the junction held 4 bases outside the gene matches. The CDR3 contains 16 residues. The CDR3 is CASSYLGQGKTGELFF. CDR3 DNA sequence: TGTGCCAGCAGTTACTTGGGACAGGGGAAAACCGGGGAGCTGTTTTTT.

V is TRBV11-2 and J is TRBJ1-5; weak D call: TRBD1 (6 bases). The V gene's germline CDR1 is SGHAT and CDR2 FQNNGV. V gave up 1 base and J gave up 3 bases, with 10 bases separating them. The CDR3 length is 15 residues. The CDR3 protein is CASSLGQVDNQPQHF. The DNA for the CDR3 is TGTGCCAGCAGCTTAGGACAGGTCGACAATCAGCCCCAGCATTTT. Full variable domain (rest looked up from reference TRBV11-2 and TRBJ1-5): EAGVAQSPRYKIIEKRQSVAFWCNPISGHATLYWYQQILGQGPKLLIQFQNNGVVDDSQLPKDRFSAERLKGVDSTLKIQPAKLEDSAVYLCASSLGQVDNQPQHFGDGTRLSIL.

This chain links TRBV27 with TRBJ1-6, with D possibly matching TRBD1 (5 bases). The CDR3 runs to 17 residues. The germline V gene has CDR1 MNHEY and CDR2 SMNVEV (reference sequence). Trimming pared 0 bases from V and 9 bases from J, leaving 18 bases between. CDR3 sequence reads: CASSLSCGEGVCSPLHF. In DNA form, the CDR3 reads TGTGCCAGCAGTTTATCGTGCGGAGAAGGGGTTTGTTCACCCCTCCACTTT.